These T cell receptor beta chains were read from a single sample in a study of somatic mutations in cytotoxic T cells in rheumatoid arthritis. Profiling relied on immunoSEQ multiplex PCR, and the TCRdb table lists in-frame clones only, not all of them. The sample contains 12,000 or so clones, roughly 74% of which appear only once. The sequencing input was CD8+ T cells sorted from blood. The receptors derive from a man aged 55 to 69 in good health. Each CDR3 is given with its conserved first and last residue. D genes are given only for firm matches. Some rows mark clone size as missing; the rest say once, few, many or name a class of expanded clone.

TRBJ2-7 | - | TRBD2 | TRBV19 | TGTGCCAGTAGTCCACTAGCGGGAGGCCTCTTGGAGCAGTACTTC | CASSPLAGGLLEQYF
TRBJ2-7 | - | - | TRBV7-7 | TGTGCCAGCAGCTTAAATTACGGAGCCACCTACGAGCAGTACTTC | CASSLNYGATYEQYF
TRBJ2-1 | few | TRBD2 | TRBV29-1 | TGCAGCGTTGGGGTTTCTAGCGGGGACTACAATGAGCAGTTCTTC | CSVGVSSGDYNEQFF
TRBJ1-2 | - | - | TRBV27 | TGTGCCACCTCCTTTTCGCCTAACTATGGCTACACCTTC | CATSFSPNYGYTF
TRBJ2-1 | - | TRBD1 | TRBV15 | TGTGCCACCAGCATCGACAGGGGGCAGGGAAATGAGCAGTTCTTC | CATSIDRGQGNEQFF
TRBJ2-2 | - | - | TRBV5-6 | TGTGCCAGCAGCTTGTTATACACCGGGGAGCTGTTTTTT | CASSLLYTGELFF
TRBJ1-2 | few | TRBD1 | TRBV5-8 | TGTGCCAGCGGAGGGTCGGACAGGGGGAACTATGGCTACACCTTC | CASGGSDRGNYGYTF
TRBJ2-7 | - | - | TRBV27 | TGTGCCAGCTCCCCCACCCCCTCCTACGAGCAGTACTTC | CASSPTPSYEQYF
TRBJ2-1 | once | TRBD2 | TRBV28 | TGTGCCAGCAGTTTCACCCCGGGGACTAGCGGAAGCTCCTACAATGAGCAGTTCTTC | CASSFTPGTSGSSYNEQFF
TRBJ2-5 | - | TRBD2 | TRBV9 | TGTGCCAGCAGCCAATGGGAGGGGGAGACCCAGTACTTC | CASSQWEGETQYF
TRBJ2-3 | - | - | TRBV19 | TGTGCCAGTAGTATAGATCCAGGAGATACGCAGTATTTT | CASSIDPGDTQYF
TRBJ2-7 | - | - | TRBV27 | TGTGCCAGCAGTTTTGGGCCCGGGCCGGGCGAGCAGTACTTC | CASSFGPGPGEQYF
TRBJ2-3 | - | TRBD2 | TRBV4-3 | TGCGCCAGCAGCCAAGACCCGGGGAGGGCTAGCACAGATACGCAGTATTTT | CASSQDPGRASTDTQYF
TRBJ2-2 | once | TRBD1 | TRBV9 | TGTGCCAGCAGCGGAGGTGGGGACAGGGGGCCAACCGGGGAGCTGTTTTTT | CASSGGGDRGPTGELFF
TRBJ2-7 | - | - | TRBV28 | TGTGCCAGCAGTTTATCCGCTGGGACACTAAGCTCCTACGAGCAGTACTTC | CASSLSAGTLSSYEQYF
TRBJ2-7 | - | TRBD1 | TRBV6-5 | TGTGCCAGCAGGACAGGGGGCACCTACGAGCAGTACTTC | CASRTGGTYEQYF
TRBJ2-3 | - | TRBD2 | TRBV27 | TGTGCCAGCAGTTTATCCCGGACTAGCGGGACCACAGATACGCAGTATTTT | CASSLSRTSGTTDTQYF
TRBJ2-1 | few | TRBD2 | TRBV6-4 | TGTGCCAGCAGTGGACTAGCGGGAGCCAGTAATGAGCAGTTCTTC | CASSGLAGASNEQFF
TRBJ2-7 | few | - | TRBV15 | TGTGCCACCAGCAGAGCGGCAGGGTCCTACGAGCAGTACTTC | CATSRAAGSYEQYF
TRBJ2-1 | - | TRBD2 | TRBV9 | TGTGCCAGCAGCGTAGCTAGTTATACTAGCGGGAGAAATGAGCAGTTCTTC | CASSVASYTSGRNEQFF
TRBJ2-7 | medium-sized | TRBD2 | TRBV11-2 | TGTGCCAGCAGCCTGACTAGCGGGGGGACCTACGAGCAGTACTTC | CASSLTSGGTYEQYF
TRBJ2-7 | - | - | TRBV9 | TGTGCCAGCAGCGTAGAAGGGGGGGACGGGCAGTACTTC | CASSVEGGDGQYF
TRBJ1-3 | medium-sized | - | TRBV29-1 | TGCAGCGTCAAAGGTGGGGACGCAACCACCATATATTTT | CSVKGGDATTIYF
TRBJ2-2 | - | - | TRBV29-1 | TGCAGCGTTGAAACCGGACAGCTGAACACCGGGGAGCTGTTTTTT | CSVETGQLNTGELFF
TRBJ2-2 | few | TRBD1 | TRBV27 | TGTGCCAGCAGTCTAGGACAGGGGGCGGGGGAGCTGTTTTTT | CASSLGQGAGELFF
TRBJ2-2 | - | - | TRBV21-1 | TGTGCCAGGGGACCCAACAGGGCCAACACCGGGGAGCTGTTTTTT | CARGPNRANTGELFF
TRBJ1-1 | - | - | TRBV18 | TGTGCCAGCTCACCCAAGGGGGGCGCAGGCAACACTGAAGCTTTCTTT | CASSPKGGAGNTEAFF
TRBJ2-7 | - | - | TRBV7-2 | TGTGCCAGCAGCAAAGGAGGGCACTACGAGCAGTACTTC | CASSKGGHYEQYF
TRBJ2-7 | - | - | TRBV6-5 | TGTGCCAGCAGTTACTCCCCGGATAATGAGCAGTACTTC | CASSYSPDNEQYF
TRBJ2-1 | once | TRBD2 | TRBV29-1 | TGCAGCGTTGAAGTGACGGGGGGGCCGAACGATGAGCAGTTCTTC | CSVEVTGGPNDEQFF
TRBJ2-5 | - | - | TRBV6-1 | TGTGCCAGCAGCGAACTTCTGGGGGATCGGGTTCAAGAGACCCAGTACTTC | CASSELLGDRVQETQYF
TRBJ2-1 | - | - | TRBV28 | TGTGCCAGCAGCCCAGGATACAATGAGCAGTTCTTC | CASSPGYNEQFF
TRBJ1-1 | - | - | TRBV19 | TGTGCCAGTAGTAGGGCAGGGTGGACTGAAGCTTTCTTT | CASSRAGWTEAFF
TRBJ2-5 | few | TRBD2 | TRBV7-9 | TGTGCCAGCAGCGACGTCGGGGGGAGCCAAGAGACCCAGTACTTC | CASSDVGGSQETQYF
TRBJ2-5 | - | TRBD1 | TRBV28 | TGTGCCAGCAGTTTAGCAGGGGGCGAGACCCAGTACTTC | CASSLAGGETQYF
TRBJ2-6 | - | - | TRBV2 | TGTGCCAGTACCGCGAGGGAGAACGCTGGGGCCAACGTCCTGACTTTC | CASTARENAGANVLTF
TRBJ2-7 | - | - | TRBV6-6 | TGTGCCAGCAGTTATCGTGGGACGGGGGAGCAGTACTTC | CASSYRGTGEQYF
TRBJ2-3 | - | - | TRBV2 | TGTGCCAGCAGTAGTTATGGGGGGAGTACAGATACGCAGTATTTT | CASSSYGGSTDTQYF
TRBJ2-7 | - | TRBD1 | TRBV9 | TGTGCCAGATACCGACAGGGAGAGGACGAGCAGTACTTC | CARYRQGEDEQYF
TRBJ1-3 | once | - | TRBV6-5 | TGTGCCAGCAGCTTATCGGGGCCGGGAAACACCATATATTTT | CASSLSGPGNTIYF
TRBJ2-7 | - | TRBD1 | TRBV10-3 | TGTGCCATCAGTGACCCCGACAGGGAGATTACCTACGAGCAGTACTTC | CAISDPDREITYEQYF
TRBJ2-7 | - | - | TRBV5-4 | TGTGCCAGCAGCTTGGAGGGGTCCTACGAGCAGTACTTC | CASSLEGSYEQYF
TRBJ2-7 | - | TRBD2 | TRBV27 | TGTGCCAGCAGTATAAGGACTAGCGGCTACGAGCAGTACTTC | CASSIRTSGYEQYF
TRBJ2-7 | - | - | TRBV19 | TGTGCCAGTAGCGGTCGATCCTACGAGCAGTACTTC | CASSGRSYEQYF
TRBJ2-5 | once | - | TRBV4-1 | TGCGCCAGCAGCCAAGGGCCCCCCCTCGAGGGCGAGACCCAGTACTTC | CASSQGPPLEGETQYF
TRBJ2-7 | - | - | TRBV5-1 | TGCGCCAGCAGCTTGGTAGGGCCCACCTACGAGCAGTACTTC | CASSLVGPTYEQYF
TRBJ1-2 | - | - | TRBV7-9 | TGTGCCAGCAGCCCAAGACTGGGATCTAACTATGGCTACACCTTC | CASSPRLGSNYGYTF
TRBJ2-3 | - | - | TRBV9 | TGTGCCAGCAGCGTAGTAGCTAGTAGCACAGATACGCAGTATTTT | CASSVVASSTDTQYF
TRBJ1-2 | few | - | TRBV9 | TGTGCCAGCAGCGTGCGGGGGGCCCTTGAAGGAGGCTACACCTTC | CASSVRGALEGGYTF
TRBJ2-3 | few | TRBD2 | TRBV5-6 | TGTGCCAGCACCCTGGGCGGGGGGGCCGGAGATACGCAGTATTTT | CASTLGGGAGDTQYF
TRBJ2-6 | - | - | TRBV4-3 | TGCGCCAGCAGCCAAGATGCGGTCTCTGGGGCCAACGTCCTGACTTTC | CASSQDAVSGANVLTF
TRBJ1-2 | - | TRBD1 | TRBV9 | TGTGCCAGCAGCGTGCAGGACAGGGCCTATGGCTACACCTTC | CASSVQDRAYGYTF